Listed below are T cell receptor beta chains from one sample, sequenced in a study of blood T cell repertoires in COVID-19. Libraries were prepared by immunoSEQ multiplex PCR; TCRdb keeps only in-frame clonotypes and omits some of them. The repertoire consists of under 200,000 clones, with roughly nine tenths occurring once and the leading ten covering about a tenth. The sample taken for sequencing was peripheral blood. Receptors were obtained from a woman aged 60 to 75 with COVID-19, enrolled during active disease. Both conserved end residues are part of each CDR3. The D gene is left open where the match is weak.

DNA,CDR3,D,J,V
TGTGCCTCCTCGCAGGGGGGCCTTAATGAAGCTTTCTTT,CASSQGGLNEAFF,TRBD1,TRBJ1-1,TRBV24-1
TGTGCCATCAGTCCTAGGGAGAGCGAGCAGTACTTC,CAISPRESEQYF,NA,TRBJ2-7,TRBV10-3
TGTGCCAGCAGCCTTCGAGACGGGGTCCACGAGCAGTACTTC,CASSLRDGVHEQYF,NA,TRBJ2-7,TRBV3-1/TRBV3-2
TGTGCCAGCAGTGACCCCCAGCGTACCTACGAGCAGTACTTC,CASSDPQRTYEQYF,NA,TRBJ2-7,TRBV28
TGTGCCAGCAGTGTCGGGACTAGCGGGGTTCAAGAGACCCAGTACTTC,CASSVGTSGVQETQYF,TRBD2,TRBJ2-5,TRBV11-3
TGCAGCGCCAGGGACAGCATGAACACTGAAGCTTTCTTT,CSARDSMNTEAFF,TRBD1,TRBJ1-1,TRBV29-1
TGTGCCAGCAGCTTACGTTTACAGGGTAAAGGCTACACCTTC,CASSLRLQGKGYTF,NA,TRBJ1-2,TRBV7-2
TGTGCCAGCAGCCCAGACGGGAGCTCCTACAATGAGCAGTTCTTC,CASSPDGSSYNEQFF,NA,TRBJ2-1,TRBV4-2
TGTGCCAGCACCGAGGGAAGGGGCACAGATACGCAGTATTTT,CASTEGRGTDTQYF,NA,TRBJ2-3,TRBV6-5
TGCGCCAGCAGCTTGGAACGGGGGGACCTGAGCAAAAACATTCAGTACTTC,CASSLERGDLSKNIQYF,TRBD2,TRBJ2-4,TRBV5-1
TGTGCCAGCAGTTACTCGGGACTAGCGGGAGAGATCTACAATGAGCAGTTCTTC,CASSYSGLAGEIYNEQFF,TRBD2,TRBJ2-1,TRBV6-2/TRBV6-3